Listed here are 21 T cell receptor beta chains from one sample, sequenced in a study of regulatory dendritic cells for organ transplantation. Antigens for these TCRs are unknown. Repertoires were generated with immunoSEQ multiplex PCR, while TCRdb's copy carries only in-frame clones and drops some. The sample consists of around 13,000 clones, nearly 80% of them appearing once. CFSE-labeled sorted T cells met regulatory or mature dendritic cells for 5 days. Sequences were obtained from naive CD8+ T cells from blood cultured with regulatory dendritic cells. As to subset: CD45RA+ naive T cells. Receptors were obtained from a human donor in good health.

J is TRBJ2-5 and V is TRBV10-3, with D tentatively TRBD2 (6 bases). The tail of the sequence fits TRBJ2-7 better, so the J call may be wrong. Germline lookup yields CDR1 ENHRY and CDR2 SYGVKD. The CDR3 runs 12 residues. The CDR3, as DNA: TGTGCCATCCTGGGGGGAGACCACGAGCAGTACTTC. This encodes CAILGGDHEQYF.

The chain recombines TRBV29-1 with TRBJ1-2; D gene uncertain. V was trimmed by 0 bases and J by 9 bases, leaving 11 bases between them. The germline V gene encodes CDR1 SQVTM and CDR2 ANQGSEA. This CDR3 comprises 12 residues. CDR3 coding DNA: TGCAGCGTTGAAGATCTGGCCACTAGCTACACCTTC. This translates into CSVEDLATSYTF. Supplemented by reference TRBV29-1 and TRBJ1-2, the full variable domain reads SAVISQKPSRDICQRGTSLTIQCQVDSQVTMMFWYRQQPGQSLTLIATANQGSEATYESGFVIDKFPISRPNLTFSTLTVSNMSPEDSSIYLCSVEDLATSYTFGSGTRLTVV.

This clone has only a few counts. CDR3 sequence reads: CASSRQGSNSPLHF. The CDR3 nucleotides read TGCGCCAGCAGTCGACAGGGGAGTAATTCACCCCTCCACTTT. The V call is TRBV4-1, the J call TRBJ1-6; 8 positions match TRBD1. In germline, CDR1 is MGHRA, CDR2 YSYEKL. The CDR3 has 14 residues. V lost 6 bases to trimming and J lost 6 bases; unmatched junction nucleotides: 4.

Written as DNA, the CDR3 is TGTGCCAGCAGCGTCCGGGACACCTACGAGCAGTACTTC. This gives the protein CASSVRDTYEQYF. The V call is TRBV7-9, the J call TRBJ2-7; tentatively, D is TRBD1 (6 bases). Germline assignment: CDR1 SEHNR and CDR2 FQNEAQ (reference sequence). The CDR3 totals 13 residues. Trimming left V 5 bases short and J 2 bases short, with 10 bases between.

The V call is TRBV6-6, the J call TRBJ2-7, with 8 bases lining up with TRBD1. The germline gives CDR1 MNHNY, CDR2 SVGAGI (reference sequence). V trimming: 11 bases; J trimming: 6 bases; junction bases outside the gene matches: 12. This CDR3 is 13 amino acids long. The CDR3 DNA reads TGTGCCGCCAGGACAGGGACCCTAAGCGAGCAGTACTTC. Protein sequence: CAARTGTLSEQYF.

This clone was seen a single time. This sequence joins TRBV19 and TRBJ1-6; 10 bases fit TRBD1. Germline lookup yields CDR1 LNHDA and CDR2 SQIVND (reference sequence). V was pared by 4 bases and J by 3 bases, with 3 bases of the junction left unmatched. This CDR3 is built from 16 residues. CDR3 amino acids: CASSTTGGVYNSPLHF. The CDR3 bases are TGTGCCAGTAGTACGACAGGGGGCGTCTATAATTCACCCCTCCACTTT.

This sequence joins TRBV5-5 and TRBJ2-7; D gene uncertain. The CDR3 length is 15 residues. The V end was cut by 0 bases, the J end by 0 bases, with 10 bases between. Germline V gene sequence: CDR1 SGHKS, CDR2 YYEKEE (reference sequence). In DNA, the CDR3 is TGTGCCAGCAGCTTGGGGCAGGTGCCCTCCTACGAGCAGTACTTC. Translated: CASSLGQVPSYEQYF. The full variable domain, its missing parts supplied by reference TRBV5-5 and TRBJ2-7, is DAGVTQSPTHLIKTRGQQVTLRCSPISGHKSVSWYQQVLGQGPQFIFQYYEKEERGRGNFPDRFSARQFPNYSSELNVNALLLGDSALYLCASSLGQVPSYEQYFGPGTRLTVT.

The genes are TRBV7-8 and TRBJ2-1, with 10 bases aligning to TRBD1. With 1 base clipped from V and 2 bases from J, the junction kept 5 bases outside the gene matches. There are 17 residues in the CDR3. Germline V gene data show CDR1 as SGHVS and CDR2 as FQNEAQ. The CDR3 region is CASSLEGQGKTYNEQFF. The CDR3 nucleotides read TGTGCCAGCAGCTTAGAGGGACAGGGGAAAACCTACAATGAGCAGTTCTTC.

The V gene is TRBV9, the J gene TRBJ1-1; TRBD1 matches at 7 bases. This CDR3 is 15 amino acids long. V was clipped by 5 bases and J by 2 bases; unmatched bases: 9. The germline CDR1 and CDR2 sequences are SGDLS and YYNGEE. In DNA form, the CDR3 reads TGTGCCAGCAGTGAAACCGGGACAGAAAACACTGAAGCTTTCTTT. Its translation: CASSETGTENTEAFF. The full variable domain, with the rest looked up from reference TRBV9 and TRBJ1-1, is DSGVTQTPKHLITATGQRVTLRCSPRSGDLSVYWYQQSLDQGLQFLIQYYNGEERAKGNILERFSAQQFPDLHSELNLSSLELGDSALYFCASSETGTENTEAFFGQGTRLTVV.

This clone was counted once. This rearrangement joins TRBV7-7 to TRBJ2-5; tentative D call: TRBD2 (6 bases). V gave up 6 bases and J gave up 5 bases, with 16 bases separating them. The germline gives CDR1 SSHAT, CDR2 FNYEAQ (reference sequence). The CDR3 runs 14 residues. The chain's CDR3 is CASSHPRDWETQYF. CDR3 DNA: TGTGCCAGCAGTCACCCGCGGGATTGGGAGACCCAGTACTTC.

The rearrangement links TRBV7-9 to TRBJ2-7; 8 bases are a match to TRBD2. Germline V gives CDR1 SEHNR, CDR2 FQNEAQ (reference sequence). V lost 4 bases to trimming and J lost 3 bases; unmatched junction nucleotides: 11. The CDR3 is 16 residues long. CDR3 amino acids: CASSSLGGGGIYEQYF. CDR3 in DNA: TGTGCCAGCAGCTCCCTCGGGGGCGGGGGGATCTACGAGCAGTACTTC.

This chain links TRBV9 with TRBJ2-7; a weak D match, TRBD2 (7 bases). V was pared by 0 bases and J by 5 bases, with 12 bases between. The CDR3 covers 14 residues. Germline V gives CDR1 SGDLS, CDR2 YYNGEE. CDR3 region: CASSVDGGADEQYF. The DNA of the CDR3 is TGTGCCAGCAGCGTAGATGGGGGGGCCGACGAGCAGTACTTC.

The J gene is TRBJ2-5, the V gene TRBV4-1; TRBD2 aligns across 9 bases. CDR1 MGHRA and CDR2 YSYEKL come from the germline V gene. The CDR3 loop spans 16 amino acids. The trim removed 0 bases at V and 4 bases at J, leaving 6 bases unmatched. The CDR3 DNA is TGCGCCAGCAGCCAAGATCCAGCGACTAGCGGAGAGACCCAGTACTTC. It specifies CASSQDPATSGETQYF.

This chain connects TRBV27 to TRBJ1-2; tentative D call: TRBD1 (5 bases). V dropped 5 bases and J dropped 2 bases, with 12 bases sitting between them. The CDR3 spans 14 residues. Germline loops: CDR1 MNHEY, CDR2 SMNVEV (reference sequence). The CDR3 sequence is CASSPNDSNYGYTF. CDR3 coding DNA: TGTGCCAGCAGTCCAAATGACAGCAACTATGGCTACACCTTC.

This chain connects TRBV28 to TRBJ2-3; the D gene is possibly TRBD2 (5 bases). Per germline, CDR1 MDHEN and CDR2 SYDVKM. The CDR3 is made up of 15 amino acids. V dropped 5 bases and J dropped 3 bases, with 15 bases sitting between them. CDR3 residues: CASSPIGLTTDTQYF. The CDR3 bases are TGTGCCAGCAGTCCCATCGGACTTACGACAGATACGCAGTATTTT.

The V gene is TRBV19, the J gene TRBJ1-6, with D maybe TRBD1 (5 bases). Per the germline V gene, CDR1 is LNHDA and CDR2 is SQIVND (reference sequence). The CDR3 spans 14 residues. Deletions cut 6 bases from V and 4 bases from J, with 10 bases between. Written as DNA, the CDR3 is TGTGCCAGTAGAGAACCAGGGTATAATTCACCCCTCCACTTT. Residues: CASREPGYNSPLHF.

The chain recombines TRBV11-2 with TRBJ1-6; D not resolved. Trimming removed 5 bases at V and 2 bases at J, with 13 bases between. The germline gives CDR1 SGHAT, CDR2 FQNNGV. There are 16 residues in the CDR3. The CDR3 region is CASSREFGTYNSPLHF. The CDR3 DNA sequence: TGTGCCAGCAGCCGGGAGTTCGGCACCTATAATTCACCCCTCCACTTT.

The V call is TRBV28, the J call TRBJ2-7, with D possibly being TRBD2 (6 bases). Looked up from germline, CDR1 is MDHEN and CDR2 is SYDVKM. The CDR3 has 15 residues. With 3 bases removed from V and 6 bases from J, the gap between germline ends came to 18 bases. The CDR3 protein is CASSFLRGSLGEQYF. Written as DNA, the CDR3 is TGTGCCAGCAGTTTCCTCCGGGGGTCCCTCGGCGAGCAGTACTTC.

The CDR3 bases are TGTGCCAGCAGCCCTGGGACAAGGGCTAACTATGGCTACACCTTC. This encodes CASSPGTRANYGYTF. The rearrangement uses TRBV27 and TRBJ1-2, with a possible D match to TRBD1 (6 bases). Germline V gene lookup returns CDR1 MNHEY and CDR2 SMNVEV (reference sequence). The CDR3 sequence is 15 residues long. V was cut by 6 bases and J by 0 bases, with 14 bases left in between.

The chain links TRBV29-1 to TRBJ2-2; D is possibly TRBD1 (6 bases). There are 15 residues in the CDR3. Trimming took off 3 bases at V and 6 bases at J, with 17 bases between the two ends. Germline V gene sequence: CDR1 SQVTM, CDR2 ANQGSEA. Written as DNA, the CDR3 is TGCAGCGTTGAGAGACAGGAGGCCTCATCCGGGGAGCTGTTTTTT. This codes for CSVERQEASSGELFF.

This clone was observed a few times. The CDR3: CATSRDLALQETQYF. CDR3 bases: TGTGCCACCAGCAGAGATTTGGCATTACAAGAGACCCAGTACTTC. The gene calls are TRBV15 and TRBJ2-5, with D uncertain. Trimming left V 0 bases short and J 2 bases short, with 10 bases between. The germline CDR1 and CDR2 sequences are LNHNV and YYDKDF (reference sequence). The CDR3 covers 15 residues.